Listed below are T cell receptor beta chains from one sample, sequenced in a study of chemoradiotherapy in HPV16-positive cancers. Produced via immunoSEQ multiplex PCR; TCRdb's table is partial and in-frame only. The top ten clones hold approximately 2.1% of a sample with tens of thousands of clones, 86% of them seen once. Material: blood, obtained from a patient who underwent chemoradiotherapy. These receptors were obtained from a human donor with HPV-associated anogenital cancer. Each CDR3 is given with its conserved first and last residue. Each record gives: CDR3 length, V gene, CDR3 protein.

length: 14; V: TRBV18; CDR3: CASVPEDKTYEQYF
length: 16; V: TRBV11-2; CDR3: CASRESYRGVTYEQYF
length: 14; V: TRBV27; CDR3: CASSKTGTFEKLFF
length: 12; V: TRBV6-1; CDR3: CASSWRVEKLFF
length: 15; V: TRBV5-5; CDR3: CASSPRDSLNQPQHF
length: 12; V: TRBV6-1; CDR3: CASSENVVVLNF
length: 13; V: TRBV5-4; CDR3: CASSLERGGVPFF
length: 14; V: TRBV11-2; CDR3: CASSLERMNTEAFF
length: 16; V: TRBV6-6; CDR3: CASRKFLGQGSYEQYF
length: 16; V: TRBV19; CDR3: CASSPRTGNPSVEQYF
length: 12; V: TRBV5-1; CDR3: CASSSQDYEQYF
length: 15; V: TRBV12-1; CDR3: CASSPPDRDSYEQYF
length: 12; V: TRBV1; CDR3: CTSSQRGLRPYF
length: 11; V: TRBV2; CDR3: CASRPGREAFF
length: 12; V: TRBV14; CDR3: CASSKQGYEQYF
length: 14; V: TRBV10-3; CDR3: CAISVGLKEYEQYF
length: 14; V: TRBV7-2; CDR3: CASSLANRVDTIYF
length: 14; V: TRBV7-9; CDR3: CASRGAGTNTEAFF
length: 17; V: TRBV5-1; CDR3: CASSLRSSGGTQETQYF
length: 17; V: TRBV7-8; CDR3: CASSLVRDRSYNSPLHF
length: 14; V: TRBV11-2; CDR3: CASSQDFSYNEQFF
length: 14; V: TRBV5-1; CDR3: CASSPTGGSYEQYF
length: 14; V: TRBV5-8; CDR3: CASSGPGGSETQYF
length: 14; V: TRBV5-6; CDR3: CASHRKGVNQPQHF
length: 16; V: TRBV7-6; CDR3: CASSLEVPAPTGELFF
length: 15; V: TRBV19; CDR3: CASSSPGRDNEKLFF
length: 18; V: TRBV27; CDR3: CASSLGGGTNLFTDTQYF
length: 14; V: TRBV7-2; CDR3: CASSLASGANVLTF
length: 13; V: TRBV27; CDR3: CASSFSGYNEQFF
length: 16; V: TRBV7-9; CDR3: CASSLAFEGQSAEQFF
length: 13; V: TRBV2; CDR3: CASNWDNTDTQYF
length: 10; V: TRBV6-1; CDR3: CASNAYEQYF
length: 13; V: TRBV5-5; CDR3: CASSSGQDYEQYF
length: 15; V: TRBV7-9; CDR3: CASSSTDSASYGYTF
length: 16; V: TRBV7-2; CDR3: CASSPHTGGNGNTIYF
length: 13; V: TRBV7-2; CDR3: CASSLGRDQPQHF
length: 17; V: TRBV5-1; CDR3: CASSLASLAGVQETQYF
length: 14; V: TRBV11-3; CDR3: CASSPGPSTDTQYF
length: 15; V: TRBV18; CDR3: CASSPAGWAEETQYF
length: 16; V: TRBV11-2; CDR3: CASSLDSVGGREKLFF